This T cell receptor (beta chain) was captured by sequencing in a study of cytomegalovirus exposure and HLA in healthy donors. Study results and caveats: In presence/absence analyses, roughly uniform sequencing depth across donors was assumed. Cytomegalovirus association was assigned to about 150 TCR beta chains. A later analysis reported that several of the most significant clusters appeared to be linked to common viral pathogens, among them Epstein-Barr virus.

13 Jbeta primers and 60 Vbeta primers were used for the PCR. The data were produced by immunoSEQ multiplex PCR, yet TCRdb's version contains in-frame clones alone and is incomplete. The profile shows roughly 130,000 clones, 70% to 85% of them singletons. With respect to this clone: Antigen specificity is unknown.

Germline CDR1 MNHNS, CDR2 SASEGT. The CDR3 spans 15 residues. V dropped 10 bases and J dropped 1 base, with 17 bases sitting between them. The V and J genes are TRBV6-1 and TRBJ2-1, with D possibly matching TRBD2 (6 bases). Sample: PBMCs. This receptor was obtained from a boy aged 2 to 10 in good health and CMV-seronegative. The CDR3 loop is CATMISAGSYNEQFF. CDR3 nucleotide sequence: TGTGCCACCATGATAAGCGCGGGATCCTACAATGAGCAGTTCTTC.